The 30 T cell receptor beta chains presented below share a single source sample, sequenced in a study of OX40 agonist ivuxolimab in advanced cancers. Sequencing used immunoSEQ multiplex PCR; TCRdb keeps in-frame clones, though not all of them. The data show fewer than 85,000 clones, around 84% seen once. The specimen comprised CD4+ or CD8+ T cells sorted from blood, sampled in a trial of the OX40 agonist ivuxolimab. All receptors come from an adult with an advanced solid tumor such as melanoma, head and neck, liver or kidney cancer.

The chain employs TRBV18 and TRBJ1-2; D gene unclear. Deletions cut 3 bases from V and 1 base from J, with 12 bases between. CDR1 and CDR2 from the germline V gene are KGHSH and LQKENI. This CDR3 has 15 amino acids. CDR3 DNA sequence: TGTGCCAGCTCACCGTCGGGCGGCGGTAACTATGGCTACACCTTC. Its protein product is CASSPSGGGNYGYTF.

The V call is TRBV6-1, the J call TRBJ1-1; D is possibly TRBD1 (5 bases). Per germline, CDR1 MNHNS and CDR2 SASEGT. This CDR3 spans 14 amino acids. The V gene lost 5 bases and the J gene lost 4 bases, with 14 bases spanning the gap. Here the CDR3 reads CASSLPGGTTEAFF. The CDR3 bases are TGTGCCAGCAGTTTGCCCGGGGGGACCACTGAAGCTTTCTTT.

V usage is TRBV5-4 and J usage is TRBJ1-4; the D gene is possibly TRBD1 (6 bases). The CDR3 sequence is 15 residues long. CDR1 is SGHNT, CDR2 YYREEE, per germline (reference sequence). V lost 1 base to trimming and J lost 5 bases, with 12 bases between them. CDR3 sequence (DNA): TGTGCCAGCAGCTTGCTCGGGGGCGAGAATGAAAAACTGTTTTTT. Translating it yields CASSLLGGENEKLFF.

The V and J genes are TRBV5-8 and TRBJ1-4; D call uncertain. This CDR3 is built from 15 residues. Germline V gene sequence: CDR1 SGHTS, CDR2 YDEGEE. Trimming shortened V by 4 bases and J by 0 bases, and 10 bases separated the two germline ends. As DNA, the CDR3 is TGTGCCAGCAGCGACGGAGGCACAACTAATGAAAAACTGTTTTTT. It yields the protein CASSDGGTTNEKLFF.

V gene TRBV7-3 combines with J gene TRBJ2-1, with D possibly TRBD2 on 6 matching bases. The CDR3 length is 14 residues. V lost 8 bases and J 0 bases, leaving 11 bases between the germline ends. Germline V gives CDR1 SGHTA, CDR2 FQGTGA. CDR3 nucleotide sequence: TGTGCCAGCGCTAGCGACAGCTCCTACAATGAGCAGTTCTTC. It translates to CASASDSSYNEQFF.

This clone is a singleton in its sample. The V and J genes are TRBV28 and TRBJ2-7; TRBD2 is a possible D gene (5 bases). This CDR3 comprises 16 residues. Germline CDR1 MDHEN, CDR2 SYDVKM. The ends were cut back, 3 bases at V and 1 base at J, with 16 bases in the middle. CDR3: CASSFGGLTFSYEQYF. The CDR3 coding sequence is TGTGCCAGCAGTTTTGGAGGACTGACTTTTTCCTACGAGCAGTACTTC.

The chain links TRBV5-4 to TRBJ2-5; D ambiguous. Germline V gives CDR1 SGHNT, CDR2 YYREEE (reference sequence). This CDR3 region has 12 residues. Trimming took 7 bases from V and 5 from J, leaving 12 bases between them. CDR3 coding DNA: TGTGCCAGCTCCCGCCTGCGGGAGACCCAGTACTTC. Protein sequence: CASSRLRETQYF. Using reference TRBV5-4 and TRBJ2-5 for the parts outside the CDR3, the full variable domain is ETGVTQSPTHLIKTRGQQVTLRCSSQSGHNTVSWYQQALGQGPQFIFQYYREEENGRGNFPPRFSGLQFPNYSSELNVNALELDDSALYLCASSRLRETQYFGPGTRLLVL.

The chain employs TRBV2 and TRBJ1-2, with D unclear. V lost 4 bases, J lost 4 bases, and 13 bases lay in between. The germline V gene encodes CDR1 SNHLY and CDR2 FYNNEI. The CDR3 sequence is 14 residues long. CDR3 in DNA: TGTGCCAGCAGTGGGGGTGAAAACAGCTATGGCTACACCTTC. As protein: CASSGGENSYGYTF.

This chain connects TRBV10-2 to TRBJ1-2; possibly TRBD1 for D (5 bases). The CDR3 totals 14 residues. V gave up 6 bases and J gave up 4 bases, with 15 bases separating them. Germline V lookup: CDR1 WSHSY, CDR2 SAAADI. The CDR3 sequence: CASSLGDRSYGYTF. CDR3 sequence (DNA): TGCGCCAGCAGCCTAGGGGACCGCAGCTATGGCTACACCTTC.

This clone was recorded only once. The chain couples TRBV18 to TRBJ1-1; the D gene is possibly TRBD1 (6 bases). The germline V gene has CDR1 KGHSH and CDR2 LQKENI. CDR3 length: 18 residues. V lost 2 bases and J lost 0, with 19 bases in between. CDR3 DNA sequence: TGTGCCAGCTCACCAGGGGCTGGGGGCTCAAACATGAACACTGAAGCTTTCTTT. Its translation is CASSPGAGGSNMNTEAFF.

The CDR3 sequence is CASSPAHRGSHEQYF. The CDR3 DNA reads as TGTGCCAGCAGTCCCGCCCACAGGGGATCCCACGAGCAGTACTTC. This chain links TRBV27 with TRBJ2-7, with 7 bases that match TRBD1. V gave up 5 bases and J gave up 5 bases; unmatched junction bases: 12. The germline CDR1 and CDR2 sequences are MNHEY and SMNVEV (reference sequence). This CDR3 spans 15 amino acids.

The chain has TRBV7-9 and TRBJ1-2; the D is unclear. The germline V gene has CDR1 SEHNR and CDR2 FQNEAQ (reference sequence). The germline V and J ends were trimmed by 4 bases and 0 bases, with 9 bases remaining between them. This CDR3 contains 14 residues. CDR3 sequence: CASSSRGANYGYTF. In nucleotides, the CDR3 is TGTGCCAGCAGCTCGCGGGGAGCTAACTATGGCTACACCTTC.

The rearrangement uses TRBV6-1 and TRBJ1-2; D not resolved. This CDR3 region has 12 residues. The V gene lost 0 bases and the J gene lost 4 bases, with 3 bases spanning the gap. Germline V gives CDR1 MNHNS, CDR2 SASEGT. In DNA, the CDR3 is TGTGCCAGCAGTGAAGCGAGCTATGGCTACACCTTC. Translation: CASSEASYGYTF.

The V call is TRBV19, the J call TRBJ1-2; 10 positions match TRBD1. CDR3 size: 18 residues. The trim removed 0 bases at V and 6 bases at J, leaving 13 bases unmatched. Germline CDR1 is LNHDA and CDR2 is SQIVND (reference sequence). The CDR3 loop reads CASSIDPRQGAISDGYTF. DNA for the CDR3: TGTGCCAGTAGTATAGATCCGAGACAGGGGGCTATCAGCGATGGCTACACCTTC.

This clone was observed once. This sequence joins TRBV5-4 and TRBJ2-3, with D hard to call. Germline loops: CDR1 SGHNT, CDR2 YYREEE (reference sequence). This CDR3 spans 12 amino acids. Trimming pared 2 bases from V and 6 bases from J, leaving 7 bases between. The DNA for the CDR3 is TGTGCCAGCAGCTTCCTACGGGATACGCAGTATTTT. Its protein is CASSFLRDTQYF.

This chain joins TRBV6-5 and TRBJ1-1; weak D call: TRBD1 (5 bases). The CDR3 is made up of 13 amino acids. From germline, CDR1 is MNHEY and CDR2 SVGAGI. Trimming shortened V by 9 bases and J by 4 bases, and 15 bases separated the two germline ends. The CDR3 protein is CASRRGSLTEAFF. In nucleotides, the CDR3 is TGTGCCAGTCGACGGGGCAGCCTCACTGAAGCTTTCTTT.

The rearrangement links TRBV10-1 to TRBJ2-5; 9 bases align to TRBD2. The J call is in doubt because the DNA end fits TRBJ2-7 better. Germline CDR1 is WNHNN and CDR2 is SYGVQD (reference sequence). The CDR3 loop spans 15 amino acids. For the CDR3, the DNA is TGCGCCAGCAGCGGTAGCGGGGGATTCTCCTACGAGCAGTACTTC. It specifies CASSGSGGFSYEQYF.

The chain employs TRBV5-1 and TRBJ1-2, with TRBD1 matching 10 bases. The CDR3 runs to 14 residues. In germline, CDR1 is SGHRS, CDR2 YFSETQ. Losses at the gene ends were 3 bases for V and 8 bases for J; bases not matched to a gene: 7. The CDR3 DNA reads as TGCGCCAGCAGCTACGGGACAGGGGAGGGAGGCTACACCTTC. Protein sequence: CASSYGTGEGGYTF.

The CDR3 reads CASSPDISRGTEAFF. The CDR3 nucleotides are TGTGCCAGCAGCCCAGACATCTCACGAGGTACTGAAGCTTTCTTT. This chain connects TRBV7-2 to TRBJ1-1; no firm D call. Germline loops: CDR1 SGHTA, CDR2 FQGNSA. The CDR3 is made up of 15 amino acids. V lost 5 bases to trimming and J lost 5 bases, with 18 bases between them.

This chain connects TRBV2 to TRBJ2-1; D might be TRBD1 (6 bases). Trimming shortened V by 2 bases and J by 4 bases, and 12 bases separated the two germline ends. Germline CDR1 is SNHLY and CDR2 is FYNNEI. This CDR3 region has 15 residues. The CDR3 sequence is CASSESAGAYNEQFF. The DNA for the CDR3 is TGTGCCAGCAGTGAATCGGCAGGGGCTTACAATGAGCAGTTCTTC.

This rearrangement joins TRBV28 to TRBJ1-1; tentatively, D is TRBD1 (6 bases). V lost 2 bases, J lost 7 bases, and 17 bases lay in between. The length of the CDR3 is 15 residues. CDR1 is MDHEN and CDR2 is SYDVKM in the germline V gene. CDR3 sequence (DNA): TGTGCCAGCAGTTTACCTTGGATCGGGACACATGAAGCTTTCTTT. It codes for CASSLPWIGTHEAFF.

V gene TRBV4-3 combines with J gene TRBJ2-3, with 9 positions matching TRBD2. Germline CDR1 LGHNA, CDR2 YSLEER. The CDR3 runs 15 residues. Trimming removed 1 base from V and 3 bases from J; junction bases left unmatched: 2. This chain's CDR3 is CASSQGTSDTDTQYF. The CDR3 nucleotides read TGCGCCAGCAGCCAAGGGACTAGCGATACAGATACGCAGTATTTT.

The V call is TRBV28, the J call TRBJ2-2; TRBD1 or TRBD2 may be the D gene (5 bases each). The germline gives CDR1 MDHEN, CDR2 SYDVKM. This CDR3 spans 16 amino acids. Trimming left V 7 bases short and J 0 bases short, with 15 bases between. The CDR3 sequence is CASTPTGTANTGELFF. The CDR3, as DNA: TGTGCCAGCACCCCGACCGGGACGGCGAACACCGGGGAGCTGTTTTTT.

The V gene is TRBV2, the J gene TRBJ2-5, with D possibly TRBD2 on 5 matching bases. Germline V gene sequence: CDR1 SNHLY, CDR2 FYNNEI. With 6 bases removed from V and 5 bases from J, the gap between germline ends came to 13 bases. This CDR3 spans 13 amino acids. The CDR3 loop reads CASSQLEGETQYF. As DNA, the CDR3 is TGTGCCAGCAGCCAACTAGAAGGGGAGACCCAGTACTTC.

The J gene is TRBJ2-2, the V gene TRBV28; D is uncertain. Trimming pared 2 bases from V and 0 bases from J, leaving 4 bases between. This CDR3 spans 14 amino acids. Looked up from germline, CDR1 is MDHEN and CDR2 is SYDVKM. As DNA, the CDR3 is TGTGCCAGCAGTTTAGCGGCGAACACCGGGGAGCTGTTTTTT. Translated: CASSLAANTGELFF.

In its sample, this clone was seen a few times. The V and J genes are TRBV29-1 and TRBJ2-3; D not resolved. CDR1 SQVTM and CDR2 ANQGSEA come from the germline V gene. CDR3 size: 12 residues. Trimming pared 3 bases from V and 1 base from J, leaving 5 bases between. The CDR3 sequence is CSVEGGTDTQYF. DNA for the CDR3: TGCAGCGTTGAGGGCGGCACAGATACGCAGTATTTT.

This CDR3 reads CASTSGGREQFF. CDR3 DNA sequence: TGTGCCAGCACTAGCGGGGGTCGTGAGCAGTTCTTC. V usage is TRBV6-1 and J usage is TRBJ2-1, with 10 bases matching TRBD2. The J segment lost 9 bases and the V segment lost 7 bases, leaving 3 bases of the junction unmatched. There are 12 residues in the CDR3. Germline V gene lookup returns CDR1 MNHNS and CDR2 SASEGT.

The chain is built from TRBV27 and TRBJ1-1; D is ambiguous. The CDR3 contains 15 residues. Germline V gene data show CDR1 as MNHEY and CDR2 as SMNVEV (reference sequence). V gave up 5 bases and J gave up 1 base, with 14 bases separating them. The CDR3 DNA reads TGTGCCAGCAGTAAAGGCGAACAAAGGAACACTGAAGCTTTCTTT. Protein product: CASSKGEQRNTEAFF.

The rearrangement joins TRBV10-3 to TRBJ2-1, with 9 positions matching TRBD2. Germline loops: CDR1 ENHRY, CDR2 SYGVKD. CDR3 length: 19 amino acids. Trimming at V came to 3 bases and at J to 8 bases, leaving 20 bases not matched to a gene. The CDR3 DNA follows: TGTGCCATCAGTGACGACCCTGGTGGCGGGAGGGCCGCCCGCGATGAGCAGTTCTTC. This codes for CAISDDPGGGRAARDEQFF.

CDR3 loop: CASSGGPSGANVLTF. In DNA form, the CDR3 reads TGTGCCAGTAGTGGGGGCCCCTCTGGGGCCAACGTCCTGACTTTC. The J gene is TRBJ2-6, the V gene TRBV19; TRBD1 might be the D (6 bases). From germline, CDR1 is LNHDA and CDR2 SQIVND (reference sequence). The CDR3 spans 15 residues. The ends were cut back, 5 bases at V and 0 bases at J, with 8 bases in the middle.